Listed below are T cell receptor beta chains from one sample, sequenced in a study of OX40 agonist ivuxolimab in advanced cancers. This table comes from immunoSEQ multiplex PCR, and its TCRdb copy is limited to in-frame clones, with some not included. The table lists 53,000 or so clones, approximately 83% of them singletons, with around 15% in the top ten. Sequencing used CD4+ or CD8+ T cells sorted from blood, obtained in a trial of the OX40 agonist ivuxolimab. These receptors all stem from an adult with an advanced solid tumor such as melanoma, head and neck, liver or kidney cancer. The CDR3 runs from the conserved cysteine through the conserved F or W. The order of the fields is CDR3 length, J gene, V gene, D gene, clone size, CDR3 protein, CDR3 DNA. D genes are given only for firm matches. Size tells how often a clone was seen (once, few, many) or the class of an expanded clone, and some rows leave it out.

CDR3 length: 17; J gene: TRBJ2-1; V gene: TRBV28; D gene: -; clone size: -; CDR3 protein: CASSLLRQEAASGEQFF; CDR3 DNA: TGTGCCAGCAGTTTGTTACGACAGGAAGCGGCGTCTGGTGAGCAGTTCTTC
CDR3 length: 14; J gene: TRBJ2-2; V gene: TRBV6-6; D gene: -; clone size: -; CDR3 protein: CASSYRGNTGELFF; CDR3 DNA: TGTGCCAGCAGTTACAGGGGGAACACCGGGGAGCTGTTTTTT
CDR3 length: 13; J gene: TRBJ1-5; V gene: TRBV28; D gene: TRBD1; clone size: -; CDR3 protein: CASTHRGVQPQHF; CDR3 DNA: TGTGCCAGCACCCACAGGGGGGTTCAGCCCCAGCATTTT
CDR3 length: 12; J gene: TRBJ1-1; V gene: TRBV7-9; D gene: -; clone size: -; CDR3 protein: CASSLAGTEAFF; CDR3 DNA: TGTGCCAGCAGCTTAGCCGGAACTGAAGCTTTCTTT
CDR3 length: 15; J gene: TRBJ2-3; V gene: TRBV2; D gene: -; clone size: -; CDR3 protein: CASSDLGKSTDTQYF; CDR3 DNA: TGTGCCAGCAGTGATCTTGGTAAAAGCACAGATACGCAGTATTTT
CDR3 length: 15; J gene: TRBJ2-3; V gene: TRBV5-1; D gene: -; clone size: once; CDR3 protein: CASSLGGSIADTQYF; CDR3 DNA: TGCGCCAGCAGCTTGGGAGGAAGCATTGCAGATACGCAGTATTTT
CDR3 length: 15; J gene: TRBJ2-7; V gene: TRBV4-2; D gene: -; clone size: once; CDR3 protein: CASSQATGLTYEQYF; CDR3 DNA: TGTGCCAGCAGCCAAGCTACAGGGTTAACCTACGAGCAGTACTTC
CDR3 length: 13; J gene: TRBJ2-1; V gene: TRBV28; D gene: -; clone size: -; CDR3 protein: CASTPPGTYEQFF; CDR3 DNA: TGTGCCAGCACCCCTCCCGGCACCTATGAGCAGTTCTTC
CDR3 length: 15; J gene: TRBJ2-7; V gene: TRBV6-5; D gene: -; clone size: -; CDR3 protein: CASMSRSTSAYEQYF; CDR3 DNA: TGTGCCAGCATGAGTCGTTCTACAAGCGCCTACGAGCAGTACTTC
CDR3 length: 14; J gene: TRBJ2-6; V gene: TRBV15; D gene: -; clone size: -; CDR3 protein: CATSREAGANVLTF; CDR3 DNA: TGTGCCACCAGCAGAGAGGCTGGGGCCAACGTCCTGACTTTC
CDR3 length: 12; J gene: TRBJ1-2; V gene: TRBV25-1; D gene: -; clone size: -; CDR3 protein: CASSAGDYGYTF; CDR3 DNA: TGTGCCAGCAGTGCAGGGGACTATGGCTACACCTTC
CDR3 length: 14; J gene: TRBJ2-4; V gene: TRBV6-5; D gene: -; clone size: -; CDR3 protein: CASSYSMGRNIQYF; CDR3 DNA: TGTGCCAGCAGTTACTCAATGGGGAGAAACATTCAGTACTTC
CDR3 length: 16; J gene: TRBJ1-5; V gene: TRBV19; D gene: TRBD1; clone size: -; CDR3 protein: CASRADRQLSNQPQHF; CDR3 DNA: TGTGCCAGTAGGGCGGACAGGCAACTAAGCAATCAGCCCCAGCATTTT
CDR3 length: 12; J gene: TRBJ2-1; V gene: TRBV6-5; D gene: TRBD2; clone size: once; CDR3 protein: CASSASGRGQFF; CDR3 DNA: TGTGCCAGCAGTGCTAGCGGGAGGGGGCAGTTCTTC
CDR3 length: 14; J gene: TRBJ1-2; V gene: TRBV10-3; D gene: TRBD1; clone size: few; CDR3 protein: CAISEGYRGVGYTF; CDR3 DNA: TGTGCCATCAGTGAGGGGTACAGGGGCGTTGGCTACACCTTC
CDR3 length: 14; J gene: TRBJ1-4; V gene: TRBV5-6; D gene: -; clone size: -; CDR3 protein: CASSFGRGSGRLFF; CDR3 DNA: TGTGCCAGCAGCTTTGGTCGGGGGTCGGGGCGCCTGTTTTTT
CDR3 length: 14; J gene: TRBJ2-7; V gene: TRBV6-5; D gene: TRBD1; clone size: -; CDR3 protein: CASRPGQGSYEQYF; CDR3 DNA: TGTGCCAGCAGACCGGGACAGGGGAGCTACGAGCAGTACTTC
CDR3 length: 16; J gene: TRBJ1-3; V gene: TRBV14; D gene: -; clone size: -; CDR3 protein: CASARSYGTLGNTIYF; CDR3 DNA: TGTGCCAGCGCACGAAGTTACGGGACACTTGGAAACACCATATATTTT
CDR3 length: 15; J gene: TRBJ1-6; V gene: TRBV6-5; D gene: TRBD1; clone size: -; CDR3 protein: CASSYQGGRNSPLHF; CDR3 DNA: TGTGCCAGCAGTTACCAGGGGGGAAGGAATTCACCCCTCCACTTT
CDR3 length: 14; J gene: TRBJ1-4; V gene: TRBV5-1; D gene: -; clone size: -; CDR3 protein: CASSNSVGDEKLFF; CDR3 DNA: TGCGCCAGCAGCAACAGCGTGGGGGATGAAAAACTGTTTTTT
CDR3 length: 14; J gene: TRBJ2-7; V gene: TRBV9; D gene: -; clone size: -; CDR3 protein: CASSVDPKRHEQYF; CDR3 DNA: TGTGCCAGCAGCGTAGACCCCAAAAGGCACGAGCAGTACTTC
CDR3 length: 12; J gene: TRBJ2-7; V gene: TRBV7-9; D gene: -; clone size: -; CDR3 protein: CASSNLGVEQYF; CDR3 DNA: TGTGCCAGCAGCAATCTGGGGGTCGAGCAGTACTTC
CDR3 length: 13; J gene: TRBJ2-4; V gene: TRBV2; D gene: -; clone size: -; CDR3 protein: CASKGLAKNIQYF; CDR3 DNA: TGTGCCAGCAAGGGGCTAGCCAAAAACATTCAGTACTTC
CDR3 length: 16; J gene: TRBJ2-1; V gene: TRBV14; D gene: -; clone size: once; CDR3 protein: CASSRHPGPSYNEQFF; CDR3 DNA: TGTGCCAGCAGCCGACATCCGGGACCAAGCTACAATGAGCAGTTCTTC
CDR3 length: 14; J gene: TRBJ1-1; V gene: TRBV6-6; D gene: -; clone size: -; CDR3 protein: CASSPRGRVTEAFF; CDR3 DNA: TGTGCCAGCAGCCCTCGGGGTCGGGTCACTGAAGCTTTCTTT
CDR3 length: 14; J gene: TRBJ2-2; V gene: TRBV11-3; D gene: TRBD1; clone size: -; CDR3 protein: CASSLRQGVGELFF; CDR3 DNA: TGTGCCAGCAGCTTAAGACAGGGGGTCGGGGAGCTGTTTTTT
CDR3 length: 14; J gene: TRBJ2-3; V gene: TRBV5-6; D gene: -; clone size: -; CDR3 protein: CASSGWGRTDTQYF; CDR3 DNA: TGTGCCAGCAGCGGGTGGGGAAGGACAGATACGCAGTATTTT
CDR3 length: 14; J gene: TRBJ2-3; V gene: TRBV5-1; D gene: -; clone size: -; CDR3 protein: CASSLRQGQGTQYF; CDR3 DNA: TGCGCCAGCAGCTTGAGGCAGGGTCAAGGTACGCAGTATTTT
CDR3 length: 13; J gene: TRBJ2-1; V gene: TRBV27; D gene: TRBD1; clone size: -; CDR3 protein: CASRKQGKNEQFF; CDR3 DNA: TGTGCCAGCAGAAAACAGGGGAAGAATGAGCAGTTCTTC